What follows is one T cell receptor (beta chain) and its context. The sample is drawn from a study of blood T cell repertoires in COVID-19. Study background: T cells, B-cell-depleted T cells, or PBMCs provided the cDNA or gDNA that served as material.

Sequencing was performed with immunoSEQ multiplex PCR; in TCRdb, only in-frame clones are kept and a portion is missing. The sample has 300,000 to 450,000 clones; 85% to 90% are singletons. This CDR3 is 13 amino acids long. Trimming shortened V by 3 bases and J by 6 bases, and 12 bases separated the two germline ends. CDR1 is SGDLS and CDR2 is YYNGEE in the germline V gene. Sequencing was done on a sample of peripheral blood. The TCR originated in a human donor in a cohort sampled during active COVID-19. The V call is TRBV9, the J call TRBJ1-1; tentative D call: TRBD1 (5 bases). CDR3 in DNA: TGTGCCAGCAGCGCGGGGGGTCAAGCTGAAGCTTTCTTT. This translates into CASSAGGQAEAFF.